This T cell receptor beta chain was retrieved from a study of cytomegalovirus exposure and HLA in healthy donors. Study-wide results and caveats: Among the most significant clusters, several appeared linked to common viral pathogens in a later analysis.

Turning to this clone: Its antigen is currently unknown.

PCR was performed using 60 Vbeta and 13 Jbeta primers. The table came from immunoSEQ multiplex PCR; TCRdb's copy has only in-frame clones and leaves some out. Here the sample spans 180,000 or so clones, 82% being singletons. CDR3 length: 15 residues. V lost 2 bases, J lost 3 bases, and 5 bases stayed unmatched. The germline CDR1 and CDR2 sequences are SGHRS and YFSETQ. This receptor was identified in a boy aged 2 to 10 in good health and CMV-seronegative. The chain is built from TRBV5-1 and TRBJ2-7; 10 nucleotides agree with TRBD2. The sample taken for sequencing was PBMCs. CDR3 residues: CASSLAGGPFYEQYF. CDR3 DNA sequence: TGCGCCAGCAGCTTAGCGGGGGGGCCGTTCTACGAGCAGTACTTC.